This T cell receptor beta chain was retrieved from a study of cytomegalovirus exposure and HLA in healthy donors. Findings and caveats of the study: Later analysis identified a missense DCLRE1C variant that was linked to TCR beta V- and J-gene trimming.

The CDR3 sequence is 14 residues long. Unmatched junction bases numbered 2, after V lost 3 bases and J lost 2 bases. Germline CDR1 and CDR2: SEHNR and FQNEAQ (reference sequence). The PCR used 60 Vbeta and 13 Jbeta primers. Sequenced by immunoSEQ multiplex PCR; TCRdb stores in-frame clones only, minus some. The sample has some 120,000 clones; around 70% are singletons. Concerning this clone itself: Its antigen is currently unknown.

This chain joins TRBV7-9 and TRBJ2-7; 9 nucleotides agree with TRBD1. This clonotype originated in a man between 40 and 49 years old in good health and CMV-seropositive. Sequencing was performed on PBMCs. This chain's CDR3 is CASSFGQGPYEQYF. Here the CDR3 DNA reads TGTGCCAGCAGCTTCGGACAGGGGCCCTACGAGCAGTACTTC.